The rows below give T cell receptor beta chains drawn from one sample of a study of regulatory T cells in long-lasting Graves disease. One entry per CDR3 protein, called by TCRdb with MiXCR from the multiplex PCR reads. The sample comprises fewer than 350,000 distinct CDR3 sequences, more than 15% of which are singletons, and about 38% rests with the top ten. The specimen was peripheral blood mononuclear cells (PBMCs), collected at new diagnosis, from a patient treated with antithyroid drugs. Source of these receptors: a female donor with Graves disease. Both conserved end residues are part of each CDR3. Fields, in order: CDR3 protein, CDR3 DNA, clone size, V gene, J gene, D gene. The D gene is left open where the match is weak. Clone sizes are given selectively: once, few, many, or a class where the clone is expanded.

CDR3 protein: CASSFLPVDGRLREQYF; CDR3 DNA: TGTGCCAGCAGCTTTCTCCCTGTAGATGGGCGCCTTCGGGAGCAGTACTTC; clone size: .; V gene: TRBV7-9; J gene: TRBJ2-7; D gene: .
CDR3 protein: CASSWTGGADGELFF; CDR3 DNA: TGTGCCAGCAGTTGGACAGGGGGCGCGGACGGGGAGCTGTTTTTT; clone size: many; V gene: TRBV6-5; J gene: TRBJ2-2; D gene: TRBD1
CDR3 protein: CASSPHWRGTRYGYTF; CDR3 DNA: TGTGCCAGTAGTCCACACTGGCGGGGGACAAGATATGGCTACACCTTC; clone size: many; V gene: TRBV19; J gene: TRBJ1-2; D gene: .
CDR3 protein: CASSEWQGAGELFF; CDR3 DNA: TGTGCCAGCAGTGAGTGGCAGGGGGCCGGGGAGCTGTTTTTT; clone size: many; V gene: TRBV2; J gene: TRBJ2-2; D gene: TRBD1
CDR3 protein: CASSQDPGKNIQYF; CDR3 DNA: TGCGCCAGCAGCCAAGATCCTGGAAAAAACATTCAGTACTTC; clone size: few; V gene: TRBV4-1; J gene: TRBJ2-4; D gene: .
CDR3 protein: CASSPIGDVFETLHF; CDR3 DNA: TGCGCCAGCAGCCCTATCGGGGATGTGTTCGAGACCCTCCACTTT; clone size: many; V gene: TRBV5-1; J gene: TRBJ1-6; D gene: .
CDR3 protein: CASSTPEEGVRGYTF; CDR3 DNA: TGTGCCAGCAGTACCCCCGAGGAGGGGGTCCGGGGCTACACCTTC; clone size: .; V gene: TRBV11-2; J gene: TRBJ1-2; D gene: .
CDR3 protein: CASSLGGGGQETQYF; CDR3 DNA: TGTGCCAGCAGCTTAGGGGGAGGGGGCCAAGAGACCCAGTACTTC; clone size: many; V gene: TRBV7-3; J gene: TRBJ2-5; D gene: .
CDR3 protein: CASRTDRGDLYEQYF; CDR3 DNA: TGTGCCAGCAGAACCGACAGGGGTGACCTCTACGAGCAGTACTTC; clone size: many; V gene: TRBV6-1; J gene: TRBJ2-7; D gene: TRBD1
CDR3 protein: CASSFRGMNTEAFF; CDR3 DNA: TGTGCCAGCAGTTTCCGCGGAATGAACACTGAAGCTTTCTTT; clone size: many; V gene: TRBV27; J gene: TRBJ1-1; D gene: .
CDR3 protein: CASSYPRPNSPLHF; CDR3 DNA: TGTGCCAGCAGCTACCCTCGCCCCAATTCACCCCTCCACTTT; clone size: many; V gene: TRBV7-9; J gene: TRBJ1-6; D gene: .
CDR3 protein: CASGLVDLPIVDTGELFF; CDR3 DNA: TGTGCTAGTGGTTTGGTGGACTTGCCCATCGTCGACACCGGGGAGCTGTTTTTT; clone size: many; V gene: TRBV12-5; J gene: TRBJ2-2; D gene: .
CDR3 protein: CASSQGSAGGLYEQYF; CDR3 DNA: TGTGCCAGCAGCCAAGGGTCAGCAGGGGGTTTATACGAGCAGTACTTC; clone size: many; V gene: TRBV3-1; J gene: TRBJ2-7; D gene: TRBD1
CDR3 protein: CASSSDPPETQYF; CDR3 DNA: TGTGCCAGCAGCTCTGACCCCCCGGAGACCCAGTACTTC; clone size: many; V gene: TRBV11-2; J gene: TRBJ2-5; D gene: .
CDR3 protein: CASSFASAMETQYF; CDR3 DNA: TGTGCCAGCAGTTTTGCCAGCGCTATGGAGACCCAGTACTTC; clone size: many; V gene: TRBV12-3/TRBV12-4; J gene: TRBJ2-5; D gene: .
CDR3 protein: CASSRSTGISSYEQYF; CDR3 DNA: TGTGCCAGCAGCAGATCGACAGGTATAAGCTCCTACGAGCAGTACTTC; clone size: many; V gene: TRBV27; J gene: TRBJ2-7; D gene: .
CDR3 protein: CASSEAAGSNEQFF; CDR3 DNA: TGTGCCAGCAGTGAAGCGGCAGGGAGCAATGAGCAGTTCTTC; clone size: .; V gene: TRBV2; J gene: TRBJ2-1; D gene: .
CDR3 protein: CASSLVGLAGGDTQYF; CDR3 DNA: TGTGCCAGCAGTTTAGTCGGGCTAGCGGGAGGAGATACGCAGTATTTT; clone size: many; V gene: TRBV12-3/TRBV12-4; J gene: TRBJ2-3; D gene: TRBD2
CDR3 protein: CASSLLVGAQYF; CDR3 DNA: TGTGCCAGCAGTTTATTGGTTGGGGCGCAGTATTTT; clone size: many; V gene: TRBV28; J gene: TRBJ2-3; D gene: .
CDR3 protein: CASRKGKEKLFF; CDR3 DNA: TGTGCCAGCAGAAAGGGAAAAGAAAAACTGTTTTTT; clone size: many; V gene: TRBV12-3/TRBV12-4; J gene: TRBJ1-4; D gene: .
CDR3 protein: CASSYLAGGPGEQYF; CDR3 DNA: TGTGCCAGCAGTTACCTAGCGGGAGGGCCCGGCGAGCAGTACTTC; clone size: few; V gene: TRBV6-5; J gene: TRBJ2-7; D gene: TRBD2
CDR3 protein: CASSLGQGKWDTIYF; CDR3 DNA: TGTGCCAGCAGTTTAGGGCAGGGGAAGTGGGACACCATATATTTT; clone size: many; V gene: TRBV12-3/TRBV12-4; J gene: TRBJ1-3; D gene: .
CDR3 protein: CASDPDYAEGYTF; CDR3 DNA: TGTGCCAGCGACCCGGACTATGCGGAAGGCTACACCTTC; clone size: many; V gene: TRBV6-1; J gene: TRBJ1-2; D gene: .
CDR3 protein: CASSFSGAADTQYF; CDR3 DNA: TGTGCCAGCAGCTTTTCAGGGGCGGCAGATACGCAGTATTTT; clone size: .; V gene: TRBV11-1; J gene: TRBJ2-3; D gene: .
CDR3 protein: CASSPQSYEQYF; CDR3 DNA: TGTGCCAGCAGCCCCCAGTCCTACGAGCAGTACTTC; clone size: .; V gene: TRBV7-9; J gene: TRBJ2-7; D gene: .
CDR3 protein: CASSPPQVADEQFF; CDR3 DNA: TGTGCCAGCTCACCACCGCAGGTAGCTGATGAGCAGTTCTTC; clone size: many; V gene: TRBV18; J gene: TRBJ2-1; D gene: .
CDR3 protein: CASTPRSPGGTDTQYF; CDR3 DNA: TGTGCCAGCACCCCAAGGTCCCCGGGAGGGACAGATACGCAGTATTTT; clone size: many; V gene: TRBV13; J gene: TRBJ2-3; D gene: TRBD2
CDR3 protein: CASSQSRGKPQHF; CDR3 DNA: TGTGCCAGCAGCCAGAGCAGGGGTAAGCCCCAGCATTTT; clone size: many; V gene: TRBV7-2; J gene: TRBJ1-5; D gene: .
CDR3 protein: CASSPNTWAGNTIYF; CDR3 DNA: TGTGCCAGCAGTCCCAACACGTGGGCTGGAAACACCATATATTTT; clone size: .; V gene: TRBV28; J gene: TRBJ1-3; D gene: .
CDR3 protein: CAWELGNNEQFF; CDR3 DNA: TGTGCCTGGGAACTCGGAAACAATGAGCAGTTCTTC; clone size: many; V gene: TRBV30; J gene: TRBJ2-1; D gene: .
CDR3 protein: CASSPEGPSTDTQYF; CDR3 DNA: TGCGCCAGCAGTCCCGAAGGCCCTAGCACAGATACGCAGTATTTT; clone size: many; V gene: TRBV5-1; J gene: TRBJ2-3; D gene: .
CDR3 protein: CASSRPGNRPEAFF; CDR3 DNA: TGTGCCAGTAGTCGTCCGGGGAATCGGCCTGAAGCTTTCTTT; clone size: few; V gene: TRBV19; J gene: TRBJ1-1; D gene: .
CDR3 protein: CASGLSTYEQYF; CDR3 DNA: TGTGCTAGTGGTTTATCTACCTACGAGCAGTACTTC; clone size: .; V gene: TRBV12-5; J gene: TRBJ2-7; D gene: .
CDR3 protein: CASSIAFPEGRTEAFF; CDR3 DNA: TGTGCCAGTAGTATAGCTTTCCCGGAAGGGCGGACTGAAGCTTTCTTT; clone size: many; V gene: TRBV19; J gene: TRBJ1-1; D gene: .
CDR3 protein: CAISEYSLQFF; CDR3 DNA: TGTGCCATCAGTGAGTATAGTTTGCAGTTCTTC; clone size: many; V gene: TRBV10-3; J gene: TRBJ2-1; D gene: .
CDR3 protein: CASSTRLAGQETQYF; CDR3 DNA: TGTGCCAGCAGTACGCGACTAGCAGGTCAAGAGACCCAGTACTTC; clone size: many; V gene: TRBV27; J gene: TRBJ2-5; D gene: TRBD2
CDR3 protein: CASSGQGEGYNGQLF; CDR3 DNA: TGTGCCAGCAGCGGACAGGGCGAAGGATACAATGGGCAGCTCTTC; clone size: .; V gene: TRBV9; J gene: TRBJ2-4; D gene: TRBD1
CDR3 protein: CASSYVPGRDGYTF; CDR3 DNA: TGTGCCAGCAGTTACGTGCCGGGCCGGGATGGCTACACCTTC; clone size: many; V gene: TRBV6-2/TRBV6-3; J gene: TRBJ1-2; D gene: .
CDR3 protein: CASSLGLEGGEQYF; CDR3 DNA: TGTGCCAGCAGCTTAGGGTTGGAAGGCGGTGAGCAGTACTTC; clone size: few; V gene: TRBV7-8; J gene: TRBJ2-7; D gene: .
CDR3 protein: CASSGVANTGELFF; CDR3 DNA: TGTGCCAGCAGTGGGGTCGCGAACACCGGGGAGCTGTTTTTT; clone size: many; V gene: TRBV2; J gene: TRBJ2-2; D gene: .
CDR3 protein: CASTGAGEEQYF; CDR3 DNA: TGTGCCAGTACCGGAGCGGGAGAAGAGCAGTACTTC; clone size: many; V gene: TRBV11-3; J gene: TRBJ2-7; D gene: TRBD2
CDR3 protein: CASSYAGQGLQETQYF; CDR3 DNA: TGTGCCAGCAGTTACGCCGGACAGGGTCTACAAGAGACCCAGTACTTC; clone size: many; V gene: TRBV6-5; J gene: TRBJ2-5; D gene: TRBD1
CDR3 protein: CSAKTGHLTDTQYF; CDR3 DNA: TGCAGTGCTAAAACCGGTCACCTCACAGATACGCAGTATTTT; clone size: many; V gene: TRBV20-1; J gene: TRBJ2-3; D gene: .
CDR3 protein: CASRGGPYEQYF; CDR3 DNA: TGTGCCAGCAGAGGGGGACCCTACGAGCAGTACTTC; clone size: many; V gene: TRBV28; J gene: TRBJ2-7; D gene: .
CDR3 protein: CSARSQGSGNTIYF; CDR3 DNA: TGCAGTGCTAGATCACAGGGATCCGGAAACACCATATATTTT; clone size: few; V gene: TRBV20-1; J gene: TRBJ1-3; D gene: .
CDR3 protein: CSVLTGSYEQYF; CDR3 DNA: TGCAGCGTTCTTACGGGATCCTACGAGCAGTACTTC; clone size: many; V gene: TRBV29-1; J gene: TRBJ2-7; D gene: .
CDR3 protein: CAISEAIQGTEQYF; CDR3 DNA: TGTGCCATCAGTGAGGCCATACAAGGGACGGAGCAGTACTTC; clone size: .; V gene: TRBV10-3; J gene: TRBJ2-7; D gene: .
CDR3 protein: CATSRGGTGKETQYF; CDR3 DNA: TGTGCCACCAGCAGAGGAGGGACAGGGAAAGAGACCCAGTACTTC; clone size: many; V gene: TRBV15; J gene: TRBJ2-5; D gene: TRBD1
CDR3 protein: CASRQGLAGGGGWGTDTQYF; CDR3 DNA: TGTGCCAGCAGACAGGGACTAGCGGGAGGAGGAGGTTGGGGCACAGATACGCAGTATTTT; clone size: many; V gene: TRBV12-3/TRBV12-4; J gene: TRBJ2-3; D gene: TRBD2
CDR3 protein: CASSYGLWGLASRGVNTGELFF; CDR3 DNA: TGTGCCAGCAGTTACGGGCTTTGGGGACTAGCGTCCCGAGGAGTGAACACCGGGGAGCTGTTTTTT; clone size: .; V gene: TRBV6-2/TRBV6-3; J gene: TRBJ2-2; D gene: TRBD2
CDR3 protein: CATSAQGRRVIGNYEQYF; CDR3 DNA: TGTGCCACCAGTGCACAGGGCCGGAGGGTAATAGGTAATTACGAGCAGTACTTC; clone size: many; V gene: TRBV24-1; J gene: TRBJ2-7; D gene: .
CDR3 protein: CASTPARPEKLFF; CDR3 DNA: TGTGCCAGCACTCCTGCCCGACCTGAAAAACTGTTTTTT; clone size: many; V gene: TRBV28; J gene: TRBJ1-4; D gene: .
CDR3 protein: CATSADSNQPQHF; CDR3 DNA: TGTGCCACCAGTGCCGATAGCAATCAGCCCCAGCATTTT; clone size: few; V gene: TRBV24-1; J gene: TRBJ1-5; D gene: .
CDR3 protein: CASSTMGETQYF; CDR3 DNA: TGTGCCAGCTCCACGATGGGAGAGACCCAGTACTTC; clone size: many; V gene: TRBV18; J gene: TRBJ2-5; D gene: .
CDR3 protein: CASSKGLAGADTGELFF; CDR3 DNA: TGTGCCAGCAGCAAGGGACTAGCGGGAGCGGACACCGGGGAGCTGTTTTTT; clone size: .; V gene: TRBV12-3/TRBV12-4; J gene: TRBJ2-2; D gene: TRBD2
CDR3 protein: CAISAQRGQSSYEQYF; CDR3 DNA: TGTGCCATCAGCGCCCAAAGGGGCCAGAGCTCCTACGAGCAGTACTTC; clone size: many; V gene: TRBV10-3; J gene: TRBJ2-7; D gene: .
CDR3 protein: CASSLGQVLYQPQHF; CDR3 DNA: TGTGCCAGCAGTCTGGGACAGGTCCTATATCAGCCCCAGCATTTT; clone size: few; V gene: TRBV28; J gene: TRBJ1-5; D gene: TRBD1
CDR3 protein: CASSPSPLTWHEQYF; CDR3 DNA: TGTGCCAGCTCACCAAGTCCCCTCACCTGGCACGAGCAGTACTTC; clone size: few; V gene: TRBV18; J gene: TRBJ2-7; D gene: .
CDR3 protein: CSATAGTDTQYF; CDR3 DNA: TGCAGTGCTACCGCGGGCACAGATACGCAGTATTTT; clone size: many; V gene: TRBV20-1; J gene: TRBJ2-3; D gene: .